A single T cell receptor (beta chain) is shown here with its context. Its antigen is not yet known. No base quality information exists; no much larger clone differs at one position. In the germline V gene, CDR1 corresponds to SGHTA and CDR2 to FQGNSA. The CDR3 covers 13 residues, taking in both the cysteine and the phenylalanine. Of all the DNA, just the CDR3 is kept, 39 bases in frame from base 1. The germline ends are 6 bases apart after V is trimmed by 5 bases and J by 0 bases. The sample originates from a study of control samples from healthy donors and cancer patients (dated by TCRdb to the early 2020s). Library prep was done by the immunoSEQ multiplex PCR assay. TCRdb holds this immuneACCESS table with in-frame rearrangements only. Some clones are missing; in checked studies, unresolved V genes explain under half, and the rest has no known cause. The sample contains more than 45,000 clones, 80% to 95% of them found a single time. The ten largest clones capture 0.8% to 1% of the sample.

The specimen sequenced was PBMCs. Here the chain combines TRBV7-2 and TRBJ2-3, with the D gene not clear enough to name. This clonotype was obtained from a man aged 30 to 45 with colorectal cancer. Here the CDR3 is given as CASSLDSTDTQYF. The nucleotides read TGTGCCAGCAGCCTGGACAGCACAGATACGCAGTATTTT.